The 10 T cell receptor beta chains presented below share a single source sample, sequenced in a study of T cell repertoires in cytomegalovirus infection. MiXCR, applied by TCRdb to the reads, yields one record per CDR3 protein. This sample yields approximately 750,000 distinct CDR3 sequences, of which 35% are seen a single time; more than 2.5% belongs to the top ten. Input material: PBMCs. These TCRs come from a human donor in good health (CMV status not recorded). Some clones in this sample may be carry-over from other donors' samples.

This clonotype was found a few times. The germline gene is not matched at one end of the junction; a read error may be the cause. The V gene is TRBV6-5, the J gene TRBJ2-5; 9 nucleotides match TRBD1. CDR3 size: 16 residues. Germline V CDR1 and CDR2: MNHEY, SVGAGI. CDR3 protein: CASSHSRTGERETQYF. CDR3 nucleotide sequence: TGTGCCAGCAGTCACTCTCGGACAGGGGAGCGAGAGACCCAGTACTTC.

The rearrangement joins TRBV14 to TRBJ2-5; D is uncertain. Trimming shortened V by 3 bases and J by 5 bases, and 13 bases separated the two germline ends. The germline V gene has CDR1 SGHDN and CDR2 FVKESK. This CDR3 contains 14 residues. DNA for the CDR3: TGTGCCAGCAGCCAGAGATCTACGCGGGAGACCCAGTACTTC. Translated, it gives CASSQRSTRETQYF.

This clonotype was observed a few times. V usage is TRBV27 and J usage is TRBJ2-1, with 9 bases that match TRBD2. The CDR3 spans 15 residues. V trimming: 5 bases; J trimming: 5 bases; junction bases outside the gene matches: 7. Germline CDR1 reads MNHEY; CDR2 reads SMNVEV (reference sequence). CDR3 coding DNA: TGTGCCAGCAGTAACCTAGCGGGGATCCACAATGAGCAGTTCTTC. It specifies CASSNLAGIHNEQFF.

This clonotype has a count of ten or more. The chain employs TRBV7-2 and TRBJ2-2; 12 nucleotides agree with TRBD2. J gave up 7 bases and V 5 bases, and 5 bases lay outside the gene matches. The CDR3 is made up of 15 amino acids. CDR1 is SGHTA, CDR2 FQGNSA, per germline. The CDR3 nucleotides are TGTGCCAGCAGCATCGCTAGCGGGAGGGGCGGGGAGCTGTTTTTT. Translated: CASSIASGRGGELFF. Filled out from reference TRBV7-2 and TRBJ2-2, the complete variable domain reads GAGVSQSPSNKVTEKGKDVELRCDPISGHTALYWYRQSLGQGLEFLIYFQGNSAPDKSGLPSDRFSAERTGGSVSTLTIQRTQQEDSAVYLCASSIASGRGGELFFGEGSRLTVL.

The table lists this clonotype with a few counts. This sequence joins TRBV27 and TRBJ1-4, with unresolved D. Germline V gene lookup returns CDR1 MNHEY and CDR2 SMNVEV (reference sequence). The CDR3 spans 14 residues. V was cut by 2 bases and J by 1 base, with 5 bases left in between. The CDR3 nucleotides read TGTGCCAGCAGTTTAAAGAGAACTAATGAAAAACTGTTTTTT. As protein: CASSLKRTNEKLFF.

The J gene is TRBJ1-2, the V gene TRBV28, with D perhaps matching TRBD1 (6 bases). Germline loops: CDR1 MDHEN, CDR2 SYDVKM. This CDR3 is built from 13 residues. The V end was cut by 4 bases, the J end by 3 bases, with 9 bases between. The CDR3 is CASSSGDDYGYTF. The CDR3 bases are TGTGCCAGCAGTTCAGGGGATGACTATGGCTACACCTTC.

The rearrangement joins TRBV4-1 to TRBJ2-7; D is unclear. Germline V lookup: CDR1 MGHRA, CDR2 YSYEKL. V lost 0 bases and J 3 bases, leaving 24 bases between the germline ends. The CDR3 contains 19 residues. The CDR3 here is CASSQETGKLGHGLYEQYF. The CDR3 coding sequence is TGCGCCAGCAGCCAAGAAACTGGGAAACTCGGGCATGGCCTCTACGAGCAGTACTTC.

V is TRBV12-3 or TRBV12-4 and J is TRBJ2-7, with 11 positions matching TRBD2. V lost 6 bases, J lost 2 bases, and 3 bases stayed unmatched. The CDR3 covers 14 residues. The CDR3 nucleotides read TGTGCCAGCAGCACTAGCGGGGGTACCTACGAGCAGTACTTC. Translated, it gives CASSTSGGTYEQYF.

J is TRBJ2-1 and V is TRBV28; 9 bases line up with TRBD1. CDR1 and CDR2 from the germline V gene are MDHEN and SYDVKM. Trimming cost V 3 bases and J 7 bases; bases outside gene matches: 10. CDR3 length equals 16 residues. The CDR3 DNA reads TGTGCCAGCAGTTTGTCCGGGACAGGGATGAAAAATGAGCAGTTCTTC. Translating it yields CASSLSGTGMKNEQFF.

This clonotype has only a few counts. The chain links TRBV12-3 or TRBV12-4 to TRBJ1-2; perhaps TRBD1 as D (5 bases). The ends were cut back, 7 bases at V and 7 bases at J, with 10 bases in the middle. CDR3 size: 11 residues. The CDR3, as DNA: TGTGCCAGCAACGGGGGGTTTGGCTACACCTTC. As protein: CASNGGFGYTF.